The clone carrying this TCR beta chain showed up just once. Its antigen is unidentified. This CDR3 has 13 residues. Trimming left V 6 bases short and J 2 bases short, with 8 bases between. The germline gives CDR1 MNHNS, CDR2 SASEGT. Clones were sequenced by immunoSEQ multiplex PCR, and TCRdb holds only the in-frame ones, with some missing. This table has around 94,000 clones, roughly 87% appearing once. The data belong to a study of OX40 agonist ivuxolimab in advanced cancers. About the research overall: As their treatment, patients were administered ivuxolimab, an agonistic anti-OX40 (CD134) antibody.

Broader study findings: Average numbers of expanded clones were greater in CD8+ T cells than in CD4+.

The genes are TRBV6-1 and TRBJ2-1; no firm D call. Sequenced material: CD4+ or CD8+ T cells sorted from blood, taken in a trial of the OX40 agonist ivuxolimab. This sequence was found in an adult with an advanced solid tumor such as melanoma, head and neck, liver or kidney cancer. CDR3 residues: CASRQLTYNEQFF. Written as DNA, the CDR3 is TGTGCCAGCAGGCAACTAACCTACAATGAGCAGTTCTTC.